This TCR beta chain was identified in a study of cytomegalovirus exposure and HLA in healthy donors. Findings of the study overall: As confirmed in vitro, a few CMV-associated chains were specific for CMV antigens.

Germline CDR1 MNHEY, CDR2 SMNVEV (reference sequence). The CDR3 spans 13 residues. Trimming cost V 3 bases and J 3 bases, with 9 bases left between them. The PCR was carried out with 60 Vbeta primers and 13 Jbeta primers. Measured with immunoSEQ multiplex PCR; TCRdb has only the in-frame clones, and not every one. Among some 150,000 clones listed, 80% were seen once. Details on this clone: What it recognizes is unknown.

Sequencing input: PBMCs. This TCR derives from a man aged 25 to 40 in good health and CMV-seronegative. The chain carries TRBV27 and TRBJ2-7, with D possibly matching TRBD1 (6 bases). Here the CDR3 reads CASSLGHNYEQYF. Written as DNA, the CDR3 is TGTGCCAGCAGTTTGGGACACAACTACGAGCAGTACTTC.